What follows are 11 T cell receptor beta chains derived from one specimen sequenced in a study of T cells in Graves' hyperthyroidism and ophthalmopathy. There were TCR beta CDR3 regions amplified from RNA transcripts. A first-round RT-PCR of the TCR CDR3 used the HTBI primer set. TCRdb independently ran MiXCR on the multiplex PCR reads; one entry per CDR3 protein. The sample has 650,000 to 800,000 distinct CDR3 sequences; about 45% are singletons. The sample was peripheral blood or thyroid tissue (not recorded which). The source of these receptors is an adult man with Graves' disease, either hyperthyroidism or ophthalmopathy (not recorded which).

The chain carries TRBV10-3 and TRBJ1-1; unclear D gene. This CDR3 spans 13 amino acids. CDR1 is ENHRY and CDR2 is SYGVKD in the germline V gene. V was pared by 7 bases and J by 1 base, with 10 bases between. This CDR3 reads CAINLGGNTEAFF. DNA for the CDR3: TGTGCCATCAACTTGGGAGGGAACACTGAAGCTTTCTTT.

This clonotype has ten or more counts. V is TRBV10-3 and J is TRBJ2-5, with D possibly TRBD1 on 6 matching bases. The germline CDR1 and CDR2 sequences are ENHRY and SYGVKD. This CDR3 has 14 residues. V was clipped by 0 bases and J by 3 bases, with 8 bases between them. CDR3 sequence: CAISESSGEETQYF. Here the CDR3 DNA reads TGTGCCATCAGTGAGTCTTCAGGGGAAGAGACCCAGTACTTC.

CDR3 in amino acids: CASKDGPPSYTF. CDR3 nucleotides: TGTGCCAGCAAAGATGGACCGCCTAGCTACACCTTC. This sequence joins TRBV2 and TRBJ1-2, with D hard to call. The CDR3 consists of 12 residues. Trimming took off 7 bases at V and 9 bases at J, with 15 bases between the two ends. CDR1 is SNHLY and CDR2 is FYNNEI in the germline V gene.

This chain connects TRBV6-5 to TRBJ2-7; D possibly corresponds to TRBD1 (6 bases). The CDR3 is 14 amino acids. Germline lookup yields CDR1 MNHEY and CDR2 SVGAGI. Trimming took off 7 bases at V and 3 bases at J, with 16 bases between the two ends. The CDR3 sequence: CASTQNRADYEQYF. CDR3 sequence (DNA): TGTGCCAGCACCCAAAACAGGGCGGACTACGAGCAGTACTTC.

The chain links TRBV25-1 to TRBJ2-7; TRBD1 agrees at 8 bases. CDR3 length equals 15 residues. Germline V CDR1 and CDR2: MGHDK, SYGVNS. The V and J ends lost 3 bases and 0 bases, in that order; junction bases with no gene match: 4. For the CDR3, the DNA is TGTGCCAGCAGTGATCCTACAGGGGGCTCCTACGAGCAGTACTTC. Protein sequence: CASSDPTGGSYEQYF.

This clonotype was counted many times. The CDR3: CSVRGTSGSQETQYF. CDR3 DNA: TGCAGCGTCCGAGGGACTAGCGGATCTCAAGAGACCCAGTACTTC. The gene calls are TRBV29-1 and TRBJ2-5, with 11 bases that match TRBD2. CDR3 length: 15 amino acids. V was clipped by 6 bases and J by 2 bases; unmatched bases: 8. Germline V gives CDR1 SQVTM, CDR2 ANQGSEA.

This rearrangement joins TRBV2 to TRBJ1-2, with 8 bases aligning to TRBD1. CDR3 length: 13 amino acids. The trim removed 11 bases at V and 7 bases at J, leaving 12 bases unmatched. The germline V gene encodes CDR1 SNHLY and CDR2 FYNNEI. The CDR3 sequence: CAWSPGTGAGYTF. CDR3 in DNA: TGTGCCTGGAGTCCTGGGACAGGAGCTGGCTACACCTTC.

This clonotype was detected many times. V gene TRBV15 combines with J gene TRBJ1-1, with D possibly being TRBD1 (5 bases). There are 13 residues in the CDR3. Per the germline V gene, CDR1 is LNHNV and CDR2 is YYDKDF (reference sequence). V was trimmed by 6 bases and J by 0 bases, leaving 8 bases between them. In DNA, the CDR3 is TGTGCCACCAGGGGACCCATGAACACTGAAGCTTTCTTT. Its protein product is CATRGPMNTEAFF.

This clonotype was counted ten times or more. This chain links TRBV19 with TRBJ1-4; D is unresolved. The CDR3 covers 14 residues. Germline CDR1 and CDR2: LNHDA and SQIVND (reference sequence). V was shortened by 7 bases and J by 2 bases, with 11 bases between the two germline ends. This chain's CDR3 is CASKEAGTNEKLFF. DNA for the CDR3: TGTGCCAGTAAGGAGGCGGGGACTAATGAAAAACTGTTTTTT.

The rearrangement links TRBV24-1 to TRBJ1-5; TRBD1 matches at 7 bases. V dropped 12 bases and J dropped 4; count of bases not matched to a gene: 5. This CDR3 has 12 residues. Germline V gene lookup returns CDR1 KGHDR and CDR2 SFDVKD. This CDR3 reads CALDRRNQPQHF. CDR3 in DNA: TGTGCCCTGGACAGGAGAAATCAGCCCCAGCATTTT.

A word on this clonotype: At one of its ends the junction is not consistent with the germline gene, which may arise from a read error. The chain has TRBV29-1 and TRBJ1-3; D not resolved. The CDR3 contains 14 residues. The germline CDR1 and CDR2 sequences are SQVTM and ANQGSEA. The CDR3 loop is CSPDSGPSGNTIYF. The CDR3 DNA reads as TGCAGCCCCGACTCGGGCCCCTCTGGAAACACTATATATTTT.